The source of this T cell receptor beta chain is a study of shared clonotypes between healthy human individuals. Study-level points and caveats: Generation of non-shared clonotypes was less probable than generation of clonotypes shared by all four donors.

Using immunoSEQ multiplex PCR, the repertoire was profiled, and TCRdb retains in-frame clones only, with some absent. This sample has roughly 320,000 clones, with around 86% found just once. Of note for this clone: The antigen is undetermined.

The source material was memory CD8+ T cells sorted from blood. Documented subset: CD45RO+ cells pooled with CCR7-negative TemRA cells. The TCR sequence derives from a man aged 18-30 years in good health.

The CDR3 here is CASSPQQGSTGNTIYF. The DNA of the CDR3 is TGCGCCAGCAGCCCTCAACAGGGATCGACTGGAAACACCATATATTTT. The chain employs TRBV4-1 and TRBJ1-3; possibly TRBD1 for D (6 bases). V gave up 4 bases and J gave up 2 bases, with 15 bases separating them. CDR3 size: 16 residues. CDR1 is MGHRA and CDR2 is YSYEKL in the germline V gene.